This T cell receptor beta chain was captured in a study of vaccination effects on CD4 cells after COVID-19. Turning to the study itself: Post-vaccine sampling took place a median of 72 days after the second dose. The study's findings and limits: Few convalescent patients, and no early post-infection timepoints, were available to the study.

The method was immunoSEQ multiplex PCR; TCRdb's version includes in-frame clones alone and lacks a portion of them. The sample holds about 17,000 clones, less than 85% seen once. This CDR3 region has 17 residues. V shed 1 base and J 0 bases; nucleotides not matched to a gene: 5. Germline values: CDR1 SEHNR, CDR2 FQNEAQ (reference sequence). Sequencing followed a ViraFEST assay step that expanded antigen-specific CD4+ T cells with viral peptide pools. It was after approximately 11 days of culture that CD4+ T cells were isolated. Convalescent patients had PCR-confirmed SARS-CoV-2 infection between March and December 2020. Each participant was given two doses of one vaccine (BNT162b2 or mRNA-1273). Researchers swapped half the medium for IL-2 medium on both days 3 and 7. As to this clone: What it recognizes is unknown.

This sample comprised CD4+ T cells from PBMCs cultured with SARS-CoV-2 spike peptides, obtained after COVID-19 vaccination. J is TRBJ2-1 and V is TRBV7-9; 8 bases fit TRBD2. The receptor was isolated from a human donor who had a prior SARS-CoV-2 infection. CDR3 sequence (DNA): TGTGCCAGCAGCTTAGAACTAGCGGCGAACTCCTACAATGAGCAGTTCTTC. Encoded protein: CASSLELAANSYNEQFF.